This entry concerns a single T cell receptor (beta chain). What it recognizes is unknown. The sample comes from a study of cytomegalovirus exposure and HLA in healthy donors. Study-level findings and limits: Specific recognition of CMV antigens was confirmed in vitro for three chains (all CMV-associated). Being indistinguishable, some V segments were excluded, TRBV6-2 and TRBV6-3 among them. A classifier reportedly called cytomegalovirus status with high sensitivity and specificity.

It was with 60 Vbeta and 13 Jbeta primers that the PCR ran. TCRdb's copy holds only in-frame clones and misses some; the assay was immunoSEQ multiplex PCR. Here the sample spans approximately 240,000 clones, over 80% being singletons. Nominally healthy donors provided the samples, though records likely missed some immune exposures. CDR1 SGHAT and CDR2 FQNNGV come from the germline V gene. V was clipped by 6 bases and J by 2 bases, with 10 bases between them. The CDR3 has 13 amino acids. Sequenced input: PBMCs. This clonotype was sampled from a woman aged 40 to 55 in good health and CMV-seropositive. J is TRBJ1-2 and V is TRBV11-2; D call uncertain. The chain's CDR3 is CASRRTGNYGYTF. The CDR3 DNA reads TGTGCCAGCAGGCGGACGGGAAACTATGGCTACACCTTC.